These T cell receptor beta chains were read from a single sample in a study of cytomegalovirus exposure and HLA in healthy donors. TCRdb's table, derived via immunoSEQ multiplex PCR, lists solely in-frame clones and lacks some. The repertoire has around 300,000 clones, 65% to 90% of them found once; the top ten carry 0.95% to 1.1%. What was sequenced was PBMCs. All receptors derive from a woman younger than 35 in good health and CMV-seronegative. The CDR3 runs from the conserved cysteine through the conserved F or W. Each record gives: J gene, clone size, D gene, V gene, CDR3 protein, CDR3 DNA. A D gene is named only where the DNA matches it firmly. The size of a clone is reported for some rows only, either as once, few or many, or as a class for expanded clones.

J gene: TRBJ1-5
clone size: few
D gene: TRBD1
V gene: TRBV7-9
CDR3 protein: CASSLTGDSNQPQHF
CDR3 DNA: TGTGCCAGCAGCTTGACAGGGGATAGCAATCAGCCCCAGCATTTT

J gene: TRBJ1-5
clone size: NA
D gene: TRBD1
V gene: TRBV19
CDR3 protein: CASSPLVDRGNQPQHF
CDR3 DNA: TGTGCCAGTAGTCCCCTCGTTGACAGGGGCAATCAGCCCCAGCATTTT

J gene: TRBJ1-2
clone size: NA
D gene: NA
V gene: TRBV21-1
CDR3 protein: CASSIGTATNYGYTF
CDR3 DNA: TGTGCCAGCAGCATCGGGACAGCGACTAACTATGGCTACACCTTC

J gene: TRBJ2-3
clone size: NA
D gene: NA
V gene: TRBV11-3
CDR3 protein: CASEGGAVDGVTQYF
CDR3 DNA: TGTGCCAGCGAAGGGGGGGCGGTTGATGGAGTTACGCAGTATTTT

J gene: TRBJ1-1
clone size: NA
D gene: TRBD1
V gene: TRBV6-5
CDR3 protein: CASSWDRANTEAFF
CDR3 DNA: TGTGCCAGCAGCTGGGACAGGGCGAACACTGAAGCTTTCTTT

J gene: TRBJ1-1
clone size: NA
D gene: NA
V gene: TRBV29-1
CDR3 protein: CSVDEGNTEAFF
CDR3 DNA: TGCAGCGTTGACGAGGGAAACACTGAAGCTTTCTTT

J gene: TRBJ2-1
clone size: NA
D gene: NA
V gene: TRBV19
CDR3 protein: CASSIDRSGSYNEQFF
CDR3 DNA: TGTGCCAGTAGTATAGATCGGAGTGGCTCCTACAATGAGCAGTTCTTC

J gene: TRBJ2-7
clone size: NA
D gene: TRBD1
V gene: TRBV4-3
CDR3 protein: CASSQLRDRTYEQYF
CDR3 DNA: TGCGCCAGCAGCCAACTACGGGACAGGACCTACGAGCAGTACTTC

J gene: TRBJ1-1
clone size: NA
D gene: TRBD1
V gene: TRBV28
CDR3 protein: CATLDRGGNTEAFF
CDR3 DNA: TGTGCCACCTTAGACAGGGGAGGAAACACTGAAGCTTTCTTT

J gene: TRBJ2-1
clone size: NA
D gene: NA
V gene: TRBV29-1
CDR3 protein: CSVEDIQVYNEQFF
CDR3 DNA: TGCAGCGTTGAAGATATACAGGTTTACAATGAGCAGTTCTTC

J gene: TRBJ2-7
clone size: few
D gene: NA
V gene: TRBV29-1
CDR3 protein: CSAQESDEQYF
CDR3 DNA: TGCAGCGCTCAAGAAAGCGACGAGCAGTACTTC

J gene: TRBJ2-1
clone size: NA
D gene: NA
V gene: TRBV9
CDR3 protein: CASSGPSGRSYNEQFF
CDR3 DNA: TGTGCCAGCAGCGGACCAAGCGGGCGCTCCTACAATGAGCAGTTCTTC

J gene: TRBJ1-6
clone size: once
D gene: NA
V gene: TRBV30
CDR3 protein: CAWSVQVSYNSPLHF
CDR3 DNA: TGTGCCTGGTCAGTACAGGTCTCCTATAATTCACCCCTCCACTTT

J gene: TRBJ2-6
clone size: NA
D gene: TRBD1
V gene: TRBV10-3
CDR3 protein: CAISVKPGQGFYSGANVLTF
CDR3 DNA: TGTGCCATCAGTGTAAAGCCGGGACAGGGGTTCTACTCTGGGGCCAACGTCCTGACTTTC

J gene: TRBJ2-4
clone size: NA
D gene: TRBD2
V gene: TRBV4-1
CDR3 protein: CASRERDLAKNIQYF
CDR3 DNA: TGCGCCAGCAGGGAGCGGGACTTAGCCAAAAACATTCAGTACTTC

J gene: TRBJ2-7
clone size: NA
D gene: NA
V gene: TRBV6-1
CDR3 protein: CASRLYEYEQYF
CDR3 DNA: TGTGCCAGCAGACTGTATGAGTACGAGCAGTACTTC

J gene: TRBJ1-2
clone size: NA
D gene: NA
V gene: TRBV28
CDR3 protein: CASSLRGAGGYTF
CDR3 DNA: TGTGCCAGCAGTTTGCGGGGGGCGGGAGGCTACACCTTC

J gene: TRBJ1-2
clone size: NA
D gene: TRBD1
V gene: TRBV9
CDR3 protein: CASTSWTGSLPNYGYTF
CDR3 DNA: TGTGCCAGCACTTCATGGACAGGGTCCCTTCCGAACTATGGCTACACCTTC

J gene: TRBJ1-5
clone size: NA
D gene: NA
V gene: TRBV19
CDR3 protein: CASSWAHDSNQPQHF
CDR3 DNA: TGTGCCAGTAGTTGGGCACACGATAGCAATCAGCCCCAGCATTTT

J gene: TRBJ2-1
clone size: NA
D gene: NA
V gene: TRBV7-9
CDR3 protein: CASSFLSGSYNEQFF
CDR3 DNA: TGTGCCAGCAGTTTCCTTAGCGGCTCCTACAATGAGCAGTTCTTC

J gene: TRBJ2-3
clone size: NA
D gene: TRBD2
V gene: TRBV5-1
CDR3 protein: CASSLAVASGGSSTDTQYF
CDR3 DNA: TGCGCCAGCAGCTTGGCCGTCGCTAGCGGGGGGTCTAGCACAGATACGCAGTATTTT

J gene: TRBJ1-2
clone size: once
D gene: NA
V gene: TRBV4-3
CDR3 protein: CASSQDRRNGYTF
CDR3 DNA: TGCGCCAGCAGCCAAGATCGGAGGAATGGCTACACCTTC

J gene: TRBJ2-5
clone size: NA
D gene: TRBD2
V gene: TRBV9
CDR3 protein: CASSVGASGGEETQYF
CDR3 DNA: TGTGCCAGCAGCGTAGGGGCTAGCGGGGGGGAAGAGACCCAGTACTTC

J gene: TRBJ2-7
clone size: NA
D gene: NA
V gene: TRBV19
CDR3 protein: CASQGWQGPSEQYF
CDR3 DNA: TGTGCCAGTCAAGGGTGGCAGGGTCCCTCCGAGCAGTACTTC

J gene: TRBJ2-3
clone size: NA
D gene: TRBD2
V gene: TRBV25-1
CDR3 protein: CASSEYLSGSDTQYF
CDR3 DNA: TGTGCCAGCAGTGAATATTTGAGCGGGAGTGATACGCAGTATTTT

J gene: TRBJ1-5
clone size: NA
D gene: TRBD1
V gene: TRBV30
CDR3 protein: CAWSRGGGNQPQHF
CDR3 DNA: TGTGCCTGGAGTCGAGGGGGCGGCAATCAGCCCCAGCATTTT

J gene: TRBJ1-1
clone size: NA
D gene: TRBD1
V gene: TRBV5-1
CDR3 protein: CASSRGDSNTEAFF
CDR3 DNA: TGCGCCAGCAGCCGCGGGGACAGTAACACTGAAGCTTTCTTT

J gene: TRBJ2-1
clone size: NA
D gene: NA
V gene: TRBV25-1
CDR3 protein: CASSRLAAEQFF
CDR3 DNA: TGTGCCAGCAGCCGCCTGGCTGCTGAGCAGTTCTTC

J gene: TRBJ1-1
clone size: NA
D gene: NA
V gene: TRBV5-4
CDR3 protein: CASSLVHQNTEAFF
CDR3 DNA: TGTGCCAGCAGCTTGGTACACCAGAACACTGAAGCTTTCTTT